This TCR beta chain was documented in a study of response to subunit inactivated influenza vaccine. This clonotype was counted only a few times. The antigen is not known. Each CDR3 protein is one row after TCRdb ran MiXCR on the RT-PCR reads. In the table there are about 650,000 distinct CDR3 sequences, 14% of which are singletons. Broader study findings: Authors suggested each seasonal influenza vaccination recruits few new T cells.

J lost 6 bases, V lost 5 bases, and 11 bases had no gene match. The germline CDR1 and CDR2 sequences are MNHEY and SMNVEV (reference sequence). The CDR3 runs 15 residues. The TCR sequence derives from a man aged 50-59 years who received an inactivated influenza vaccine. The source material was PBMCs from blood, sampled approximately 15 days before vaccination. The genes are TRBV27 and TRBJ2-3, with TRBD1 identical over 7 bases. CDR3 in amino acids: CASSGTALAGDTQYF. As DNA, the CDR3 is TGTGCCAGCAGTGGGACAGCATTAGCTGGGGATACGCAGTATTTT.